The next 20 T cell receptor beta chains were all read from a single sample in a study of blood T cell repertoires in COVID-19. Sequencing used immunoSEQ multiplex PCR; TCRdb keeps in-frame clones, though not all of them. The sample lists 300,000 to 500,000 clones; approximately 88% were seen once. The sequencing sample was made of PBMCs or T cells enriched from blood (not recorded which). All receptors derive from a woman aged 25-40 years with acute COVID-19.

The V gene is TRBV9, the J gene TRBJ1-1; TRBD1 agrees at 7 bases. Trimming at V came to 3 bases and at J to 3 bases, leaving 8 bases not matched to a gene. Germline CDR1 is SGDLS and CDR2 is YYNGEE. The CDR3 length is 15 residues. CDR3 amino acids: CASSAWDRRYTEAFF. CDR3 nucleotide sequence: TGTGCCAGCAGCGCTTGGGACAGACGGTACACTGAAGCTTTCTTT.

The chain has TRBV5-1 and TRBJ1-1; 9 bases agree with TRBD1. After removal of 4 bases from V and 6 bases from J, the junction contained 4 bases not matched to a gene. The germline V gene has CDR1 SGHRS and CDR2 YFSETQ. This CDR3 spans 13 amino acids. The CDR3 nucleotides read TGCGCCAGCAGCGGAACAGGGGGCTCTGAAGCTTTCTTT. Amino acids: CASSGTGGSEAFF.

This clone was recorded only once. The chain links TRBV24-1 to TRBJ2-3; 10 bases agree with TRBD1. This CDR3 is built from 16 residues. Germline V gene lookup returns CDR1 KGHDR and CDR2 SFDVKD. V was clipped by 3 bases and J by 4 bases; unmatched bases: 6. The CDR3 DNA sequence: TGTGCCACCAGTGATCGGGACAGGGGTAAGGCAGATACGCAGTATTTT. It is translated as CATSDRDRGKADTQYF.

The rearrangement joins TRBV24-1 to TRBJ2-3; 9 positions match TRBD2. There are 20 residues in the CDR3. The trim removed 0 bases at V and 6 bases at J, leaving 18 bases unmatched. Germline values: CDR1 KGHDR, CDR2 SFDVKD. CDR3 sequence reads: CATSDLAWRGGSGPPDTQYF. CDR3 DNA: TGTGCCACCAGTGATTTGGCATGGCGGGGGGGTTCAGGTCCTCCCGATACGCAGTATTTT.

This clone is a singleton in its sample. J is TRBJ1-1 and V is TRBV10-2, with a tentative D call TRBD1 (5 bases). The germline V gene encodes CDR1 WSHSY and CDR2 SAAADI. Deletions cut 6 bases from V and 9 bases from J, with 11 bases between. This CDR3 is built from 11 residues. CDR3 nucleotides: TGCGCCAGCAGCACGGAGGGGCAAGCTTTCTTT. Residues: CASSTEGQAFF.

The chain recombines TRBV6-4 with TRBJ2-1; D call uncertain. The germline CDR1 and CDR2 sequences are MRHNA and SNTAGT. This CDR3 is 14 amino acids long. Trimming pared 0 bases from V and 7 bases from J, leaving 10 bases between. CDR3 amino acids: CASSDSVRSNEQFF. CDR3 nucleotides: TGTGCCAGCAGTGACTCGGTGAGGTCTAATGAGCAGTTCTTC.

The V and J genes are TRBV6-4 and TRBJ2-3, with 9 bases lining up with TRBD2. V lost 4 bases to trimming and J lost 7 bases; unmatched junction nucleotides: 9. Germline CDR1 reads MRHNA; CDR2 reads SNTAGT. The CDR3 has 15 residues. CDR3 amino acids: CASSAESGGLYTQYF. CDR3 DNA: TGTGCCAGCAGTGCGGAGAGCGGGGGGCTTTATACGCAGTATTTT.

The chain combines TRBV15 with TRBJ2-3; the D is unclear. V was trimmed by 5 bases and J by 0 bases, leaving 6 bases between them. CDR1 is LNHNV and CDR2 is YYDKDF in the germline V gene (reference sequence). The CDR3 is made up of 13 amino acids. CDR3 nucleotide sequence: TGTGCCACCAGCGGCCCTAGCACAGATACGCAGTATTTT. Translating it yields CATSGPSTDTQYF.

The chain links TRBV5-6 to TRBJ1-4; D not certain. Trimming stripped 7 bases from V and 8 bases from J, with 18 bases between. The CDR3 covers 14 residues. Germline loops: CDR1 SGHDT, CDR2 YYEEEE. The CDR3 nucleotides read TGTGCCAGCGAAGGCGGCTCCTCGGTCGAAAAACTGTTTTTT. As protein: CASEGGSSVEKLFF.

This chain connects TRBV5-1 to TRBJ2-7, with D maybe TRBD2 (6 bases). The ends were cut back, 4 bases at V and 5 bases at J, with 19 bases in the middle. This CDR3 comprises 15 residues. Germline CDR1 SGHRS, CDR2 YFSETQ. The CDR3 coding sequence is TGCGCCAGCAGCAGAGGAGGGTTAAGTACCCACGAGCAGTACTTC. The encoded protein is CASSRGGLSTHEQYF.

The rearrangement uses TRBV10-2 and TRBJ1-5; 11 bases agree with TRBD1. Germline CDR1 reads WSHSY; CDR2 reads SAAADI. This CDR3 comprises 15 residues. V lost 6 bases, J lost 6 bases, and 7 bases stayed unmatched. The DNA of the CDR3 is TGCGCCAGCAGCGCCGGGACAGGGGGAAGTCAGCCCCAGCATTTT. Its protein is CASSAGTGGSQPQHF.

The chain has TRBV5-8 and TRBJ2-5, with TRBD2 as a possible D gene (5 bases). Germline CDR1 reads SGHTS; CDR2 reads YDEGEE. The CDR3 is 11 amino acids. With 5 bases removed from V and 5 bases from J, the gap between germline ends came to 7 bases. The CDR3 coding sequence is TGTGCCAGCAGTTCGGGGGAGACCCAGTACTTC. It codes for CASSSGETQYF.

The chain recombines TRBV9 with TRBJ1-1; maybe TRBD1 (5 bases). The germline V gene has CDR1 SGDLS and CDR2 YYNGEE. Deletions cut 0 bases from V and 4 bases from J, with 13 bases between. The CDR3 has 15 residues. DNA of the CDR3: TGTGCCAGCAGCGTAGGACATTCCGGGGGCACTGAAGCTTTCTTT. Protein sequence: CASSVGHSGGTEAFF.

The sample holds one count of this clone. The chain links TRBV27 to TRBJ1-1, with a weak D call TRBD1 (5 bases). Germline V gives CDR1 MNHEY, CDR2 SMNVEV (reference sequence). Deletions cut 7 bases from V and 4 bases from J, with 10 bases between. The CDR3 extends over 12 amino acids. CDR3 protein: CASTSGGTEAFF. CDR3 DNA: TGTGCCAGCACCTCCGGGGGCACTGAAGCTTTCTTT.

This clone showed up just once. The chain employs TRBV9 and TRBJ2-7, with TRBD1 as a possible D gene (6 bases). V lost 0 bases to trimming and J lost 4 bases, with 14 bases between them. The germline CDR1 and CDR2 sequences are SGDLS and YYNGEE. This CDR3 has 15 residues. The CDR3 region has the DNA TGTGCCAGCAGCGTAGAGGCGCAGGGGACGTACGAGCAGTACTTC. Protein product: CASSVEAQGTYEQYF.

This chain joins TRBV6-5 and TRBJ1-1, with D perhaps TRBD1 (5 bases). In germline, CDR1 is MNHEY, CDR2 SVGAGI. The CDR3 length is 13 residues. V shed 6 bases and J shed 1 base, with 9 bases lying between them. Here the CDR3 DNA reads TGTGCCAGCAGCACGGACAAGAACACTGAAGCTTTCTTT. It is translated as CASSTDKNTEAFF.

Only one count was recorded for this clone. The rearrangement uses TRBV3-1 (or the pseudogene TRBV3-2) and TRBJ1-2; TRBD1 might be the D (5 bases). Germline V gene lookup returns CDR1 LGHDT and CDR2 YNNKEL (reference sequence). The CDR3 consists of 17 residues. Between the trimmed V and J ends, which lost 3 bases and 4 bases, there was a span of 21 bases. CDR3 residues: CASSHREGPLTLYGYTF. The CDR3 bases are TGTGCCAGCAGCCATCGGGAGGGACCCCTGACCCTCTATGGCTACACCTTC.

The V and J genes are TRBV7-3 and TRBJ2-7; a possible D gene is TRBD1 (5 bases). V lost 2 bases to trimming and J lost 2 bases, with 7 bases between them. The CDR3 covers 13 residues. From germline, CDR1 is SGHTA and CDR2 FQGTGA. In DNA form, the CDR3 reads TGTGCCAGCAGCTTAGGCAGGGCCTACGAGCAGTACTTC. This sequence encodes CASSLGRAYEQYF.

The chain recombines TRBV4-1 with TRBJ2-5, with D unclear. From germline, CDR1 is MGHRA and CDR2 YSYEKL. Trimming stripped 4 bases from V and 5 bases from J, with 17 bases between. The CDR3 spans 15 residues. CDR3 coding DNA: TGCGCCAGCAGCCCGCTGGCTAGAGATGGGGAGACCCAGTACTTC. Translation gives CASSPLARDGETQYF.

The V call is TRBV6-1, the J call TRBJ1-1; the D is unclear. This CDR3 has 16 residues. V was shortened by 4 bases and J by 0 bases, with 15 bases between the two germline ends. CDR1 is MNHNS, CDR2 SASEGT, per germline. The CDR3 reads CASSVLAGSMNTEAFF. The CDR3 DNA is TGTGCCAGCAGTGTCTTGGCCGGGAGCATGAACACTGAAGCTTTCTTT.